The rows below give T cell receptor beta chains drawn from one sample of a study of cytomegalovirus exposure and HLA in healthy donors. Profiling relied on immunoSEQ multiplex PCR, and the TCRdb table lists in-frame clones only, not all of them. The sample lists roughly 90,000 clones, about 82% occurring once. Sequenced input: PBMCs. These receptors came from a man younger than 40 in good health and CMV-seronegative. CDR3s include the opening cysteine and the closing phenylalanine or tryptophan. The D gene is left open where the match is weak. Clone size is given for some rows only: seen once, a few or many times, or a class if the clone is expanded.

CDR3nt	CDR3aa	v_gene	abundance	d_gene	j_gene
TGTGCCGTACGAGAGGGAAACACTGAAGCTTTCTTT	CAVREGNTEAFF	TRBV7-9	few	NA	TRBJ1-1
TGTGCCAGTAGTATAGCGGGTCGGAACAGGGTGGATGAAAAACTGTTTTTT	CASSIAGRNRVDEKLFF	TRBV19	NA	NA	TRBJ1-4
TGTGCCAGCAGCTTAGGGGGGGGCGGTAATTCACCCCTCCACTTT	CASSLGGGGNSPLHF	TRBV7-9	NA	NA	TRBJ1-6
TGTGCCAGCAGCTTGAGCATCGGAGGGAGGGACATTCAGTACTTC	CASSLSIGGRDIQYF	TRBV5-4	NA	TRBD2	TRBJ2-4
TGTGCCAGCAGCCCAGGAGGAACAGACGACGGGGAGCTGTTTTTT	CASSPGGTDDGELFF	TRBV7-9	NA	NA	TRBJ2-2
TGTGCCACCAGCAGGGGCAGGACTAGCTTTGAGGCGGATACGCAGTATTTT	CATSRGRTSFEADTQYF	TRBV15	NA	TRBD2	TRBJ2-3
TGTGCCAGCAGCCTCCGGGACAGTAGCCAGCCCCAGCATTTT	CASSLRDSSQPQHF	TRBV2	NA	TRBD1	TRBJ1-5
TGTGCCAGCAGCCCATCTTCAGGGCGGGAGCAGTACTTC	CASSPSSGREQYF	TRBV11-2	NA	NA	TRBJ2-7
TGCGCCAGCCGCTGGACAGGGGGTCTCACAGATACGCAGTATTTT	CASRWTGGLTDTQYF	TRBV5-1	NA	TRBD1	TRBJ2-3
TGTGCCAGCAGCTTATTATTGCGGGCTAGCGGAAGCTCCTACAATGAGCAGTTCTTC	CASSLLLRASGSSYNEQFF	TRBV7-8	NA	TRBD2	TRBJ2-1
TGTGCCAGCAGCCGGGACAGGGATCAGCCCCAGCATTTT	CASSRDRDQPQHF	TRBV2	NA	TRBD1	TRBJ1-5
TGCGCCAGCAGCTTGGGGGCCGGGATCGGGGAGCTGTTTTTT	CASSLGAGIGELFF	TRBV5-1	few	NA	TRBJ2-2
TGTGCCAGCAGCTCATACGAGGACAGGGCGGCTGGGGCCAACGTCCTGACTTTC	CASSSYEDRAAGANVLTF	TRBV5-6	NA	TRBD1	TRBJ2-6
TGTGCCAGCAGCTTAGGGGCAGTGAATTCACCCCTCCACTTT	CASSLGAVNSPLHF	TRBV7-3	NA	NA	TRBJ1-6
TGTGCCAGCAGTTCAGACAGGGGAGGTTGGCCCCAGCATTTT	CASSSDRGGWPQHF	TRBV27	once	TRBD1	TRBJ1-5
TGTGCCAGCACCACCGGACTAGCTAACGATGAGCAGTTCTTC	CASTTGLANDEQFF	TRBV5-4	NA	TRBD2	TRBJ2-1
TGTGCCAGCAGCTCCTTACAGGGGGGAGTTTCACCCCTCCACTTT	CASSSLQGGVSPLHF	TRBV7-2	NA	TRBD1	TRBJ1-6
TGTGCCAGCAAGCCGGGTACTAACTATGGCTACACCTTC	CASKPGTNYGYTF	TRBV2	NA	NA	TRBJ1-2
TGTGCCAGCAGTGTCGGACAGGGCCGTCCAGGGGGCTACACCTTC	CASSVGQGRPGGYTF	TRBV27	NA	TRBD1	TRBJ1-2
TGTGCCAGCAGTGAAGCTAGCGGGAGGGCCGGTGGGACCCAGTACTTC	CASSEASGRAGGTQYF	TRBV2	NA	TRBD2	TRBJ2-5
TGTGCCAGCAGCGTAGGGCTAGCGGGAGATACGCAGTATTTT	CASSVGLAGDTQYF	TRBV9	NA	TRBD2	TRBJ2-3
TGTGCCAGCAGCGGGAGGGAGAGGGAAAAACTGTTTTTT	CASSGREREKLFF	TRBV7-9	NA	NA	TRBJ1-4
TGCGCCAGCAGCCAAGATCTAAGGACAGGCGTATCTTACACCTTC	CASSQDLRTGVSYTF	TRBV4-3	once	TRBD1	TRBJ1-2
TGTGCCAGCAGGGACCTTAGCGGGGGGGCCTACAATGAGCAGTTCTTC	CASRDLSGGAYNEQFF	TRBV13	NA	TRBD2	TRBJ2-1
TGCGCCAGCAGCTCCTTAACAGGGCTGGACTATGGCTACACCTTC	CASSSLTGLDYGYTF	TRBV5-1	NA	NA	TRBJ1-2
TGTGCCAGCATGGCCCAGGCGAACTATAATTCACCCCTCCACTTT	CASMAQANYNSPLHF	TRBV2	NA	NA	TRBJ1-6
TGTGCCAGCAGTGATAGAGCGGGGGGGTCCTACAATGAGCAGTTCTTC	CASSDRAGGSYNEQFF	TRBV5-4	NA	TRBD2	TRBJ2-1